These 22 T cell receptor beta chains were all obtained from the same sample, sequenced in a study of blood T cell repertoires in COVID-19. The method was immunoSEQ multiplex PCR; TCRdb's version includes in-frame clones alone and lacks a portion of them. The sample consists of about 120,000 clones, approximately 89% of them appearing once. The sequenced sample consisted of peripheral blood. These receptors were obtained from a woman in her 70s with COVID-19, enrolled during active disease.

CDR3 loop: CASSWTGTETQYF. DNA of the CDR3: TGCGCCAGCAGCTGGACAGGAACAGAGACCCAGTACTTC. The chain is built from TRBV5-1 and TRBJ2-5; 7 nucleotides line up with TRBD1. The junction had 3 bases not matched to a gene; V was cut back by 3 bases and J by 4 bases. The CDR3 sequence is 13 residues long. In germline, CDR1 is SGHRS, CDR2 YFSETQ. The complete variable domain, with remaining parts taken from reference TRBV5-1 and TRBJ2-5, reads KAGVTQTPRYLIKTRGQQVTLSCSPISGHRSVSWYQQTPGQGLQFLFEYFSETQRNKGNFPGRFSGRQFSNSRSEMNVSTLELGDSALYLCASSWTGTETQYFGPGTRLLVL.

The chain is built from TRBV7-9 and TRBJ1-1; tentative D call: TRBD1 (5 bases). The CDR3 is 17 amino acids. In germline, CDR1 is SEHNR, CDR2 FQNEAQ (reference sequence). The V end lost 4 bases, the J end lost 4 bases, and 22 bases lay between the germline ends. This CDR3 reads CASSSPHGRDWSTEAFF. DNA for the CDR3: TGTGCCAGCAGCTCCCCCCACGGCAGGGATTGGAGCACTGAAGCTTTCTTT.

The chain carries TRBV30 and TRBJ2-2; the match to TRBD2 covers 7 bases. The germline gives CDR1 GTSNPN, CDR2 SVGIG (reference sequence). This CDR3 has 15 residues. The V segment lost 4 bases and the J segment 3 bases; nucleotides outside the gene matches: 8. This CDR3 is CAWTWSSGYTGELFF. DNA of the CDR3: TGTGCCTGGACCTGGTCTAGCGGTTACACCGGGGAGCTGTTTTTT.

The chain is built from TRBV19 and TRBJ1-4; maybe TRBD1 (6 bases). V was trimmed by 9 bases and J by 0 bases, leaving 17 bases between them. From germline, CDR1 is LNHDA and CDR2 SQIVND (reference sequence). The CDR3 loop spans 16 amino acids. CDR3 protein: CARHLHRTATNEKLFF. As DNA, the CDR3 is TGTGCCAGACACCTTCACCGGACAGCAACTAATGAAAAACTGTTTTTT.

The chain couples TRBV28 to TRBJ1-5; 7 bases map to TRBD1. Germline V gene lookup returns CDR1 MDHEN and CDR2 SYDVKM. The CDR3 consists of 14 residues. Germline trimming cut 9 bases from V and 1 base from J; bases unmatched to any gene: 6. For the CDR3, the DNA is TGTGCCAGTTGGGACAGATCAAGCAATCAGCCCCAGCATTTT. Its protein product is CASWDRSSNQPQHF.

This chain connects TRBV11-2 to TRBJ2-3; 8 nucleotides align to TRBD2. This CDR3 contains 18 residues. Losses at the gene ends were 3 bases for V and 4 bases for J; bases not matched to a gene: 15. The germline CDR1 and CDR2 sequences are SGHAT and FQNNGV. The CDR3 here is CASSFSAVRTSRPDTQYF. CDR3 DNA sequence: TGTGCCAGCAGCTTCTCCGCCGTCCGGACTAGCCGGCCAGATACGCAGTATTTT.

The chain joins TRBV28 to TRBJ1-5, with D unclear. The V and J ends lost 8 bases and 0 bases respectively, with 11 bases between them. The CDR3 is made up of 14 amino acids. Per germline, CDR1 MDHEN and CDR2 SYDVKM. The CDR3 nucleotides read TGTGCCAGCGTACAGATGTATAGCAATCAGCCCCAGCATTTT. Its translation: CASVQMYSNQPQHF.

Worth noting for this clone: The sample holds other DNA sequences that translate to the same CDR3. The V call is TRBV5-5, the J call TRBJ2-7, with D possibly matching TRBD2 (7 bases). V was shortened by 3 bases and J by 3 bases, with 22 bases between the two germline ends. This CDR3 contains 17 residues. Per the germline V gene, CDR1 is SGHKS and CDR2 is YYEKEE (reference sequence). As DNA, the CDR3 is TGTGCCAGCAGCTGGGGGGGCTCGCAGGGGTCCCACTACGAGCAGTACTTC. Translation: CASSWGGSQGSHYEQYF.

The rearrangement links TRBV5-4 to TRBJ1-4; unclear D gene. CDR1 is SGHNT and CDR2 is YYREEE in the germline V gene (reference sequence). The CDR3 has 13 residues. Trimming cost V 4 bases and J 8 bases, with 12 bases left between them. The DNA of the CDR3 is TGTGCCAGCAGCAGAGAGCGGGTGGAAAAACTGTTTTTT. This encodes CASSRERVEKLFF.

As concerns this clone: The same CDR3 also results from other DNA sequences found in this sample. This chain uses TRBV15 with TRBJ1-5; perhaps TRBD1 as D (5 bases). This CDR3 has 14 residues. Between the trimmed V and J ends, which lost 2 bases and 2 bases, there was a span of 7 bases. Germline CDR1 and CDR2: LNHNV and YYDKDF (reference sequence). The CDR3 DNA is TGTGCCACCAGCAGACCGGGGGGCAATCAGCCCCAGCATTTT. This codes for CATSRPGGNQPQHF.

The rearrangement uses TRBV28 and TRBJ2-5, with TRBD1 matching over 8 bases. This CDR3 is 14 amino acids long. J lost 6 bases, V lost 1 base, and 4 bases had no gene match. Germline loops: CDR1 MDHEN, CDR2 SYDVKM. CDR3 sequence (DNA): TGTGCCAGCAGTTTATTCGGACAGGGAAAGACCCAGTACTTC. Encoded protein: CASSLFGQGKTQYF.

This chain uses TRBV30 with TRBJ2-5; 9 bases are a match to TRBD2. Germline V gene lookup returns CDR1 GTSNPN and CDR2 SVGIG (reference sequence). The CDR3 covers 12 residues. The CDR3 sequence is CALAGEKKTQYF. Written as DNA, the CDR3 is TGTGCTTTAGCGGGGGAGAAGAAGACCCAGTACTTC.

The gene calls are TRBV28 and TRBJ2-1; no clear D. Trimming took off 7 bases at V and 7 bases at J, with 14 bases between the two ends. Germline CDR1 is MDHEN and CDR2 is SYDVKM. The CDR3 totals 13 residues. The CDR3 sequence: CASIGPNLNEQFF. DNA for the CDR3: TGTGCCAGCATTGGTCCTAACCTGAATGAGCAGTTCTTC. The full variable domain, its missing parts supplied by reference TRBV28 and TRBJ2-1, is DVKVTQSSRYLVKRTGEKVFLECVQDMDHENMFWYRQDPGLGLRLIYFSYDVKMKEKGDIPEGYSVSREKKERFSLILESASTNQTSMYLCASIGPNLNEQFFGPGTRLTVL.

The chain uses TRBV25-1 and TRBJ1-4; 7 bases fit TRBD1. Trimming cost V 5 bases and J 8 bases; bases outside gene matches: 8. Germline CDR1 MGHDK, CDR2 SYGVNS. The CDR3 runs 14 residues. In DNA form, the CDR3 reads TGTGCCAGCAGTTCGAGACAGGGAGCCGAAAAACTGTTTTTT. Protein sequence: CASSSRQGAEKLFF. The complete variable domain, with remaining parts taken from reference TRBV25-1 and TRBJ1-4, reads EADIYQTPRYLVIGTGKKITLECSQTMGHDKMYWYQQDPGMELHLIHYSYGVNSTEKGDLSSESTVSRIRTEHFPLTLESARPSHTSQYLCASSSRQGAEKLFFGSGTQLSVL.

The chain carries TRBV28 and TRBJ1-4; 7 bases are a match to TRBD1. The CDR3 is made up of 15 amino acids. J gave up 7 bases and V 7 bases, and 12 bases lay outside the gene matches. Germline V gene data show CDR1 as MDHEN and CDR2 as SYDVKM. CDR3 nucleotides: TGTGCCAGCAACCCTTCCGCGACAGGGTTTGAAAAACTGTTTTTT. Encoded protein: CASNPSATGFEKLFF. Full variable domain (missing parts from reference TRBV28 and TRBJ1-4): DVKVTQSSRYLVKRTGEKVFLECVQDMDHENMFWYRQDPGLGLRLIYFSYDVKMKEKGDIPEGYSVSREKKERFSLILESASTNQTSMYLCASNPSATGFEKLFFGSGTQLSVL.

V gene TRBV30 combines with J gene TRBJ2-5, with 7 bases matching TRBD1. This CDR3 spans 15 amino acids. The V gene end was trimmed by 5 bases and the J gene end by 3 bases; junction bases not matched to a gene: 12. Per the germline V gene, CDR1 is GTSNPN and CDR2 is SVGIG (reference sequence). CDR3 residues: CAWLGRDRAKETQYF. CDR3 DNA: TGTGCCTGGCTCGGAAGGGACAGAGCTAAAGAGACCCAGTACTTC.

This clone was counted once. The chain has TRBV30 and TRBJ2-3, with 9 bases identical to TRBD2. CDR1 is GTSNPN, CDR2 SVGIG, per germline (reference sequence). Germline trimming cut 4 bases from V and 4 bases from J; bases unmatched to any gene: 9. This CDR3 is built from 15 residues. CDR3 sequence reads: CAWNPGAGGADTQYF. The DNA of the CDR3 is TGTGCCTGGAATCCTGGGGCGGGGGGGGCAGATACGCAGTATTTT.

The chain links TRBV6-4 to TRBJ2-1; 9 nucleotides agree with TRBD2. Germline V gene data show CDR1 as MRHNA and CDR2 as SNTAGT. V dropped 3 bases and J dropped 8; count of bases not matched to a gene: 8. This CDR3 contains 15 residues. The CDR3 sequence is CASSERGGRCYEQFF. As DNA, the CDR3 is TGTGCCAGCAGTGAGCGGGGGGGCCGGTGTTATGAGCAGTTCTTC.

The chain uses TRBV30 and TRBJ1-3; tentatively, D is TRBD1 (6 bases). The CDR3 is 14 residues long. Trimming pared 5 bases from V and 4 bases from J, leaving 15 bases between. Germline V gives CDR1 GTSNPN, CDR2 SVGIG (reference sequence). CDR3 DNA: TGTGCCTGGGCTACAGGGTCGGGCGGAAACACCATATATTTT. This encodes CAWATGSGGNTIYF.

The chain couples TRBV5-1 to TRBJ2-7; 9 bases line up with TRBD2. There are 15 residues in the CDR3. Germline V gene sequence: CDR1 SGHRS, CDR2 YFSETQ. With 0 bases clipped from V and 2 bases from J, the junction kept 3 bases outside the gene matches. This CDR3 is CASSLGLAATYEQYF. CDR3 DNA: TGCGCCAGCAGCTTGGGACTAGCGGCAACCTACGAGCAGTACTTC.

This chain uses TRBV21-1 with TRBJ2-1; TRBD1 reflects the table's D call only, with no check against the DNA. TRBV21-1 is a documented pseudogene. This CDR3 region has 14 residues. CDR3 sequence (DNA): TGTGCCAGCAGCAAAGAATTCAGGGGGCGGGCGAAGTTCTTC. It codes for CASSKEFRGRAKFF.

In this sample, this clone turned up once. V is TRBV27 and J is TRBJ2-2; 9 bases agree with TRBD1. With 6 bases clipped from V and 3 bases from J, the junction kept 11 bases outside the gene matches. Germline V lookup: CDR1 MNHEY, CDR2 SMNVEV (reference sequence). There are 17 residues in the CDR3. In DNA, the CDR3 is TGTGCCAGCAGCTTACATTCGGACAGGGGTTACACCGGGGAGCTGTTTTTT. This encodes CASSLHSDRGYTGELFF.